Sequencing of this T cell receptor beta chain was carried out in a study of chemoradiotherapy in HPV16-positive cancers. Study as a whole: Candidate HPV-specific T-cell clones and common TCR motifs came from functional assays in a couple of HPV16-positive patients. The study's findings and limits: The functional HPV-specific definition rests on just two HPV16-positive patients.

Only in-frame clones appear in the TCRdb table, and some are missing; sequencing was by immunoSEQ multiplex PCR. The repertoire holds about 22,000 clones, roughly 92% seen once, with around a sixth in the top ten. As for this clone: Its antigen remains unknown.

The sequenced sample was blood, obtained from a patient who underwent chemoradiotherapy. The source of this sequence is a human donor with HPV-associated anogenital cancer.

The CDR3 DNA reads TGTGCCAGCAGCGCTCGGGGTGGGGAGACCCAGTACTTC. Its translation: CASSARGGETQYF. J is TRBJ2-5 and V is TRBV27, with TRBD2 as a possible D gene (5 bases). Trimming shortened V by 6 bases and J by 5 bases, and 13 bases separated the two germline ends. Per the germline V gene, CDR1 is MNHEY and CDR2 is SMNVEV (reference sequence). The CDR3 sequence is 13 residues long.